Each of the 20 T cell receptor beta chains below was sequenced from the same sample in a study of T-cell memory formation after mild COVID-19. TCRdb re-called the 5' RACE reads with MiXCR, one entry per CDR3 protein. Here the sample spans about 180,000 distinct CDR3 sequences, about 18% being singletons. Sequencing input: PBMCs or a T cell subset sorted from them (not recorded which). The origin of the receptors is a man between 18 and 35 years old who had mild COVID-19 (a few samples of this study predate the infection). Cell type and time point are not known.

The sample holds many counts of this clonotype. The chain carries TRBV5-1 and TRBJ1-2, with D tentatively TRBD1 (5 bases). This CDR3 comprises 14 residues. Germline V gene sequence: CDR1 SGHRS, CDR2 YFSETQ. V lost 4 bases, J lost 2 bases, and 12 bases lay in between. The CDR3 reads CASSPGRANYGYTF. The CDR3 nucleotides are TGCGCCAGCAGCCCGGGCAGGGCGAACTATGGCTACACCTTC.

This clonotype has ten or more counts. The DNA for the CDR3 is TGTGCCAGCAGCATGTTCACGGGGGCTAACACCGGGGAGCTGTTTTTT. Residues: CASSMFTGANTGELFF. The rearrangement joins TRBV7-9 to TRBJ2-2; D assignment may be TRBD1 or TRBD2 (6 bases each). Trimming took off 5 bases at V and 2 bases at J, with 15 bases between the two ends. CDR3 length: 16 amino acids. Looked up from germline, CDR1 is SEHNR and CDR2 is FQNEAQ (reference sequence). The whole variable domain, filled in from reference TRBV7-9 and TRBJ2-2, reads DTGVSQNPRHKITKRGQNVTFRCDPISEHNRLYWYRQTLGQGPEFLTYFQNEAQLEKSRLLSDRFSAERPKGSFSTLEIQRTEQGDSAMYLCASSMFTGANTGELFFGEGSRLTVL.

The J gene is TRBJ2-2, the V gene TRBV28; possible D gene TRBD1, 5 bases. The CDR3 length is 14 residues. V lost 7 bases, J lost 7 bases, and 16 bases lay in between. Germline V gene sequence: CDR1 MDHEN, CDR2 SYDVKM. The DNA for the CDR3 is TGTGCCAGCACCAAGGGGCAGGCCGGCGGGGAGCTGTTTTTT. Its protein product is CASTKGQAGGELFF. Supplemented by reference TRBV28 and TRBJ2-2, the full variable domain reads DVKVTQSSRYLVKRTGEKVFLECVQDMDHENMFWYRQDPGLGLRLIYFSYDVKMKEKGDIPEGYSVSREKKERFSLILESASTNQTSMYLCASTKGQAGGELFFGEGSRLTVL.

The chain joins TRBV21-1 to TRBJ2-1; the tabulated D call, TRBD1, remains unverified against the DNA. TRBV21-1 is listed as a pseudogene. The CDR3 extends over 17 amino acids. CDR3 loop: CASSKEEAVDSYNEQFF. CDR3 nucleotide sequence: TGTGCCAGCAGCAAAGAGGAGGCGGTGGACTCCTACAATGAGCAGTTCTTC.

V gene TRBV20-1 combines with J gene TRBJ1-4; no reliable D call. Trimming left V 6 bases short and J 8 bases short, with 19 bases between. Germline CDR1 reads DFQATT; CDR2 reads SNEGSKA (reference sequence). This CDR3 has 14 amino acids. CDR3 nucleotides: TGCAGTGCCCTATGGCCACCGGAGCCGGAAAAACTGTTTTTT. It yields the protein CSALWPPEPEKLFF.

The chain couples TRBV6-1 to TRBJ1-1; no reliable D call. CDR1 and CDR2 (germline): MNHNS, SASEGT. V lost 6 bases and J lost 4, with 9 bases in between. The CDR3 consists of 12 residues. In DNA, the CDR3 is TGTGCCAGCAGCACTTGGGGCACTGAAGCTTTCTTT. This translates into CASSTWGTEAFF.

J is TRBJ2-1 and V is TRBV7-6; D not resolved. The germline CDR1 and CDR2 sequences are SGHVS and FNYEAQ. V was shortened by 3 bases and J by 7 bases, with 16 bases between the two germline ends. There are 15 residues in the CDR3. CDR3 residues: CASSFFGLKGNEQFF. As DNA, the CDR3 is TGTGCCAGCAGCTTTTTTGGTTTAAAAGGAAATGAGCAGTTCTTC.

This clonotype has a count of ten or more. V and J are TRBV7-3 and TRBJ2-1; weak D call: TRBD2 (6 bases). This CDR3 has 17 amino acids. The germline gives CDR1 SGHTA, CDR2 FQGTGA. The V gene lost 4 bases and the J gene lost 0 bases, with 16 bases spanning the gap. The CDR3 nucleotides are TGTGCCAGCAGCTGGGATGTTGGAGGGAGCTCCTACAATGAGCAGTTCTTC. Protein product: CASSWDVGGSSYNEQFF.

This clonotype turned up a few times. A read error may account for a junction end that differs from germline. The chain combines TRBV7-7 with TRBJ1-5; weak D call: TRBD1 (5 bases). Germline CDR1 is SSHAT and CDR2 is FNYEAQ (reference sequence). The CDR3 covers 12 residues. CDR3 in DNA: TGTGCTAGCACCTCTCACCAGGGGCCCCAGCATTTT. Residues: CASTSHQGPQHF.

This clonotype was detected a few times. The CDR3 bases are TGTGCCAGCAGCTTAGCACGGGACTACGAGCAGTACTTC. Translated, it gives CASSLARDYEQYF. The V call is TRBV7-2, the J call TRBJ2-7; tentatively, D is TRBD2 (5 bases). CDR1 is SGHTA, CDR2 FQGNSA, per germline. The V end was cut by 0 bases, the J end by 3 bases, with 6 bases between. The CDR3 loop spans 13 amino acids.

This clonotype occurred many times. The chain is built from TRBV5-1 and TRBJ2-4; 7 bases are a match to TRBD1. The J segment lost 8 bases and the V segment lost 5 bases, leaving 10 bases of the junction unmatched. The germline CDR1 and CDR2 sequences are SGHRS and YFSETQ. CDR3 size: 14 residues. The CDR3 sequence: CASRETGTVDIQYF. The DNA for the CDR3 is TGCGCCAGCAGAGAGACAGGGACCGTAGACATTCAGTACTTC.

The rearrangement links TRBV9 to TRBJ2-3; 16 bases map to TRBD2. Germline-derived CDR1 and CDR2 are SGDLS and YYNGEE. The CDR3 totals 21 residues. Trimming removed 1 base from V and 2 bases from J; junction bases left unmatched: 13. The CDR3 DNA reads as TGTGCCAGCAGCGTAACTCCGGGACTAGCGGGGGGGAGGTACGCCACAGATACGCAGTATTTT. It yields the protein CASSVTPGLAGGRYATDTQYF.

The chain joins TRBV10-3 to TRBJ1-1; 11 nucleotides line up with TRBD1. V lost 7 bases to trimming and J lost 0 bases; unmatched junction nucleotides: 10. Germline V CDR1 and CDR2: ENHRY, SYGVKD. The CDR3 has 17 residues. The CDR3 DNA sequence: TGTGCCATCACCCGGACAGGGGGCCAATCCTTGAACACTGAAGCTTTCTTT. Translating gives CAITRTGGQSLNTEAFF.

The chain combines TRBV12-3 or TRBV12-4 with TRBJ1-2; maybe TRBD1 (6 bases). Trimming shortened V by 5 bases and J by 8 bases, and 12 bases separated the two germline ends. The CDR3 runs 12 residues. This CDR3 reads CASSDDRRGYTF. As DNA, the CDR3 is TGTGCCAGCAGTGATGACAGGAGAGGCTACACCTTC.

The chain joins TRBV7-2 to TRBJ1-3, with TRBD1 matching over 7 bases. Germline assignment: CDR1 SGHTA and CDR2 FQGNSA. This CDR3 is built from 17 residues. The V gene end was trimmed by 5 bases and the J gene end by 0 bases; junction bases not matched to a gene: 10. Here the CDR3 reads CASSRTGTANSGNTIYF. Here the CDR3 DNA reads TGTGCCAGCAGCCGAACCGGGACAGCAAACTCTGGAAACACCATATATTTT.

This clonotype showed up many times. The CDR3 nucleotides read TGTGCCAGCTCACCACGTGGACAGGGCCCAGATACGCAGTATTTT. Protein sequence: CASSPRGQGPDTQYF. The chain couples TRBV18 to TRBJ2-3; 8 positions match TRBD1. CDR3 length: 15 residues. Germline assignment: CDR1 KGHSH and CDR2 LQKENI. The V and J ends lost 1 base and 4 bases, in that order; junction bases with no gene match: 4.

The rearrangement joins TRBV6-1 to TRBJ1-6, with 7 nucleotides matching TRBD1. There are 13 residues in the CDR3. V gave up 8 bases and J gave up 7 bases; unmatched junction bases: 5. Germline CDR1 is MNHNS and CDR2 is SASEGT. CDR3 sequence reads: CASLDRWNSPLHF. The CDR3 DNA follows: TGTGCCAGCCTGGACAGGTGGAATTCACCCCTCCACTTT.

Written as DNA, the CDR3 is TGTGCCAGCAGTTTACACGGGTCTGGCGGCTACACCTTC. Amino acids: CASSLHGSGGYTF. V and J are TRBV12-3 or TRBV12-4 and TRBJ1-2, with no clear D. The CDR3 totals 13 residues. The ends were cut back, 2 bases at V and 8 bases at J, with 12 bases in the middle.

The table lists this clonotype with a few counts. V and J are TRBV9 and TRBJ2-5; no clear D gene. This CDR3 has 13 residues. V was shortened by 0 bases and J by 5 bases, with 8 bases between the two germline ends. Germline assignment: CDR1 SGDLS and CDR2 YYNGEE. CDR3 bases: TGTGCCAGCAGCGTAGCAGCTGGTGAGACCCAGTACTTC. Residues: CASSVAAGETQYF.

This sequence joins TRBV6-6 and TRBJ2-5; no clear D gene. The CDR3 has 15 amino acids. The germline V gene encodes CDR1 MNHNY and CDR2 SVGAGI (reference sequence). V was shortened by 0 bases and J by 5 bases, with 13 bases between the two germline ends. The chain's CDR3 is CASSYSTIPAETQYF. CDR3 nucleotides: TGTGCCAGCAGTTACTCCACTATCCCCGCGGAGACCCAGTACTTC.